This T cell receptor (beta chain) was recorded in a study of T cell responses to AZD1222 COVID-19 vaccine. Whole-study findings and limits: Sampling that yielded the repertoires occurred only after the peak T cell response. Of the AZD1222 recipients, only 5 or 6 were seropositive at baseline. Clonal diversity may have been underestimated in mostly white British donors. Across spike, vaccine-associated CD4 TCRs were found, dominant at 160-218 and 743-854.

This clone turned up a few times. Its antigen is still unknown. The data were produced by immunoSEQ multiplex PCR, yet TCRdb's version contains in-frame clones alone and is incomplete. Seen here are 95,000 to 100,000 clones, 75% to 95% observed once, and the top ten hold 1.3%. Trimming stripped 9 bases from V and 5 bases from J, with 7 bases between. The CDR3 contains 11 residues. CDR1 SGHTA and CDR2 FQGNSA come from the germline V gene. The V and J genes are TRBV7-2 and TRBJ2-2; possible D gene TRBD2, 5 bases. The material sequenced was peripheral blood, taken on day 0 of AZD1222 vaccination. The receptor was isolated from an adult in good health. DNA of the CDR3: TGTGCCAGGGAGGAGACCGGGGAGCTGTTTTTT. It translates to CAREETGELFF.